One sample yielded the 27 T cell receptor beta chains listed below, sequenced in a study of vaccination and CD4 T cells after COVID-19. Time point meaning: late sampling 161 to 241 days after vaccination in a few convalescent patients. The treatment was: roughly 10-day PBMC culture with coronavirus spike peptide pools or control peptides (ViraFEST assay). Their target antigens are unknown. Cultured CD4+ T-cell DNA underwent Oncomine TCR Beta short-read sequencing. TCRdb redid the calling of the PCR reads with MiXCR, one entry per CDR3 protein. Here the sample spans 20,000 to 25,000 distinct CDR3 sequences, roughly 43% being singletons. Source: CD4+ T cells from blood, cultured in vitro, taken about 7 months after SARS-CoV-2 vaccination. These receptor sequences come from a human donor who had recovered from COVID-19.

The chain uses TRBV25-1 and TRBJ2-3; D is perhaps TRBD2 (6 bases). This CDR3 is 15 amino acids long. Trimming removed 7 bases from V and 0 bases from J, with 14 bases in between. The germline CDR1 and CDR2 sequences are MGHDK and SYGVNS. DNA of the CDR3: TGTGCCAGCACCCCCCTCAGCGGGAGCACAGATACGCAGTATTTT. Its translation: CASTPLSGSTDTQYF.

The chain has TRBV6-2 or TRBV6-3 and TRBJ2-3, with D possibly being TRBD1 (6 bases). CDR3 length equals 18 residues. Germline V gene data show CDR1 as MNHEY and CDR2 as SVGEGT. V was shortened by 2 bases and J by 2 bases, with 20 bases between the two germline ends. The CDR3 bases are TGTGCCAGCAGTTACGGCCGGGCCCAGGGGCCCACCACAGATACGCAGTATTTT. This sequence encodes CASSYGRAQGPTTDTQYF.

V is TRBV2 and J is TRBJ1-6; TRBD1 matches 8 bases. The V gene end was trimmed by 8 bases and the J gene end by 9 bases; junction bases not matched to a gene: 6. The CDR3 spans 13 residues. The germline V gene encodes CDR1 SNHLY and CDR2 FYNNEI. The CDR3: CASGRDRSSPLHF. CDR3 bases: TGTGCCAGCGGGAGGGACAGGTCTTCACCCCTCCACTTT.

The rearrangement joins TRBV7-2 to TRBJ1-6; D is perhaps TRBD1 (6 bases). V was cut by 8 bases and J by 9 bases, with 17 bases left in between. This CDR3 is built from 14 residues. Germline V gene sequence: CDR1 SGHTA, CDR2 FQGNSA. CDR3 in DNA: TGTGCCAGCTGTTCCTGGGAGGGGGGTTCACCCCTCCACTTT. Protein sequence: CASCSWEGGSPLHF.

The chain combines TRBV20-1 with TRBJ2-2, with D perhaps TRBD1 (6 bases). With 6 bases removed from V and 4 bases from J, the gap between germline ends came to 12 bases. The germline CDR1 and CDR2 sequences are DFQATT and SNEGSKA (reference sequence). The CDR3 totals 13 residues. CDR3 DNA: TGCAGTGCGGTACAGGGAGCCACCGGGGAGCTGTTTTTT. This sequence encodes CSAVQGATGELFF.

The chain is built from TRBV20-1 and TRBJ2-7; D remains ambiguous. The CDR3 has 15 amino acids. Germline CDR1 reads DFQATT; CDR2 reads SNEGSKA (reference sequence). V was pared by 3 bases and J by 0 bases, with 15 bases between. This CDR3 is CSASRPDPSSYEQYF. CDR3 DNA sequence: TGCAGTGCTAGTAGGCCGGACCCATCCTCCTACGAGCAGTACTTC.

The chain is built from TRBV19 and TRBJ2-7; D unresolved. Trimming removed 2 bases at V and 0 bases at J, with 14 bases between. The CDR3 runs 16 residues. CDR1 is LNHDA, CDR2 SQIVND, per germline (reference sequence). The CDR3 loop reads CASSITRKLNSYEQYF. The DNA of the CDR3 is TGTGCCAGTAGTATAACCCGAAAACTTAACTCCTACGAGCAGTACTTC.

Only a few counts were recorded for this clonotype. CDR3 nucleotide sequence: TGTGCCAGCAGCTTAGTGTCAGGAAACACTGAAGCTTTCTTT. Amino acids: CASSLVSGNTEAFF. This rearrangement joins TRBV7-8 to TRBJ1-1; no clear D. This CDR3 spans 14 amino acids. The germline gives CDR1 SGHVS, CDR2 FQNEAQ. The ends were cut back, 1 base at V and 2 bases at J, with 8 bases in the middle.

This chain connects TRBV6-2 or TRBV6-3 to TRBJ2-5, with 11 bases that match TRBD2. CDR3 size: 15 residues. CDR1 and CDR2 (germline): MNHEY, SVGEGT. The trim removed 5 bases at V and 13 bases at J, leaving 15 bases unmatched. CDR3 amino acids: CASSQGLAGYKAPYF. In nucleotides, the CDR3 is TGTGCCAGCAGTCAAGGACTAGCGGGTTACAAGGCGCCGTACTTC.

The V and J genes are TRBV28 and TRBJ1-6; D possibly corresponds to TRBD1 (5 bases). V lost 3 bases, J lost 9 bases, and 21 bases lay in between. The germline gives CDR1 MDHEN, CDR2 SYDVKM. The CDR3 totals 17 residues. CDR3 in DNA: TGTGCCAGCAGTTTTGGGGGTGGGGGGTCCCCACGTTCACCCCTCCACTTT. It yields the protein CASSFGGGGSPRSPLHF. Drawing the rest from reference TRBV28 and TRBJ1-6, the complete variable domain is DVKVTQSSRYLVKRTGEKVFLECVQDMDHENMFWYRQDPGLGLRLIYFSYDVKMKEKGDIPEGYSVSREKKERFSLILESASTNQTSMYLCASSFGGGGSPRSPLHFGNGTRLTVT.

The DNA of the CDR3 is TGTGCCAGCAGTTTATTACGTGGGAGCTGGTACGAGCAGTACTTC. Translating gives CASSLLRGSWYEQYF. V and J are TRBV28 and TRBJ2-7, with D perhaps TRBD2 (5 bases). The CDR3 consists of 15 residues. Germline CDR1 is MDHEN and CDR2 is SYDVKM. V lost 1 base and J 4 bases, leaving 14 bases between the germline ends.

The chain uses TRBV27 and TRBJ2-1, with D uncertain. CDR3 size: 13 residues. Trimming pared 5 bases from V and 5 bases from J, leaving 10 bases between. From germline, CDR1 is MNHEY and CDR2 SMNVEV (reference sequence). CDR3 sequence: CASSPPLNNEQFF. CDR3 in DNA: TGTGCCAGCAGTCCCCCTCTAAACAATGAGCAGTTCTTC.

The J gene is TRBJ1-5, the V gene TRBV6-2 or TRBV6-3; D might be TRBD1 (5 bases). Germline V CDR1 and CDR2: MNHEY, SVGEGT. There are 12 residues in the CDR3. V gave up 8 bases and J gave up 3 bases, with 8 bases separating them. The CDR3 DNA reads TGTGCCAGCGGGGCGGTCAATCAGCCCCAGCATTTT. Translation: CASGAVNQPQHF.

The chain joins TRBV6-1 to TRBJ1-2, with TRBD1 as a possible D gene (6 bases). Germline V lookup: CDR1 MNHNS, CDR2 SASEGT. The CDR3 totals 14 residues. The V and J ends lost 5 bases and 4 bases respectively, with 14 bases between them. The CDR3 loop is CASSRTDSLYGYTF. As DNA, the CDR3 is TGTGCCAGCAGTCGGACGGACAGCCTCTATGGCTACACCTTC.

The rearrangement links TRBV19 to TRBJ1-2; D gene unclear. The CDR3 consists of 13 residues. Trimming pared 7 bases from V and 4 bases from J, leaving 13 bases between. Germline V gene sequence: CDR1 LNHDA, CDR2 SQIVND (reference sequence). CDR3 loop: CASTDGRFYGYTF. The CDR3 DNA sequence: TGTGCCAGTACAGATGGGAGATTCTATGGCTACACCTTC. Using reference TRBV19 and TRBJ1-2 for the parts outside the CDR3, the full variable domain is DGGITQSPKYLFRKEGQNVTLSCEQNLNHDAMYWYRQDPGQGLRLIYYSQIVNDFQKGDIAEGYSVSREKKESFPLTVTSAQKNPTAFYLCASTDGRFYGYTFGSGTRLTVV.

The chain has TRBV6-2 or TRBV6-3 and TRBJ2-7; TRBD2 matches at 9 bases. J was trimmed by 5 bases and V by 7 bases; bases with no gene match: 9. Germline V gene data show CDR1 as MNHEY and CDR2 as SVGEGT. The CDR3 covers 14 residues. CDR3 in DNA: TGTGCCAGCAACAAGGGGACTAGCACGAACGAGCAGTACTTC. It yields the protein CASNKGTSTNEQYF.

This clonotype qualifies as medium-sized. This chain joins TRBV7-8 and TRBJ2-5, with D maybe TRBD2 (6 bases). V was clipped by 5 bases and J by 10 bases, with 11 bases between them. This CDR3 contains 11 residues. Germline V gives CDR1 SGHVS, CDR2 FQNEAQ. The DNA of the CDR3 is TGTGCCAGCAGCCAGTTGGGGGGCCAGTACTTC. Encoded protein: CASSQLGGQYF.

The chain recombines TRBV7-3 with TRBJ2-1, with 7 positions matching TRBD2. The CDR3 sequence is 14 residues long. V lost 3 bases to trimming and J lost 6 bases; unmatched junction nucleotides: 5. Germline CDR1 SGHTA, CDR2 FQGTGA. The chain's CDR3 is CASSLSSGLNEQFF. The CDR3 DNA follows: TGTGCCAGCAGCTTGTCTAGCGGCCTCAATGAGCAGTTCTTC.

The chain couples TRBV2 to TRBJ2-1, with D unresolved. Trimming left V 5 bases short and J 2 bases short, with 13 bases between. The V gene's germline CDR1 is SNHLY and CDR2 FYNNEI. The CDR3 totals 15 residues. The CDR3 is CASSYSGGTYNEQFF. CDR3 in DNA: TGTGCCAGCAGTTACTCCGGCGGAACCTACAATGAGCAGTTCTTC.

In its sample, this clonotype was seen a few times. The chain carries TRBV28 and TRBJ2-1, with D possibly being TRBD2 (5 bases). Germline V CDR1 and CDR2: MDHEN, SYDVKM. This CDR3 has 12 amino acids. With 1 base removed from V and 10 bases from J, the gap between germline ends came to 8 bases. CDR3 DNA sequence: TGTGCCAGCAGTTTATATTCGGGAGAGCAGTTCTTC. Its protein product is CASSLYSGEQFF.

This chain links TRBV28 with TRBJ1-2; D perhaps matches TRBD1 (5 bases). Germline V gene lookup returns CDR1 MDHEN and CDR2 SYDVKM. The CDR3 covers 16 residues. The V gene lost 3 bases and the J gene lost 2 bases, with 16 bases spanning the gap. For the CDR3, the DNA is TGTGCCAGCAGTTTCGGGGTTGGGCGGACAAACTATGGCTACACCTTC. It yields the protein CASSFGVGRTNYGYTF.

V usage is TRBV20-1 and J usage is TRBJ2-3; D possibly uses TRBD1 or TRBD2 (5 bases each). V was cut by 5 bases and J by 1 base, with 16 bases left in between. The CDR3 length is 15 residues. Germline CDR1 DFQATT, CDR2 SNEGSKA (reference sequence). CDR3 in DNA: TGCAGTGCTGAAAGGGACCTTCCCCGCACAGATACGCAGTATTTT. Its protein product is CSAERDLPRTDTQYF.

This clonotype was picked up a small number of times. CDR3 DNA: TGCAGTGCTCGAGGGGGCCTGGGTTCTGGGAATCAGCCCCAGCATTTT. Translating gives CSARGGLGSGNQPQHF. The rearrangement joins TRBV20-1 to TRBJ1-5, with 7 bases that match TRBD1. From germline, CDR1 is DFQATT and CDR2 SNEGSKA (reference sequence). V lost 5 bases and J lost 4; bases outside the gene matches: 14. The CDR3 runs to 16 residues.

The chain recombines TRBV20-1 with TRBJ2-5; 9 bases are a match to TRBD2. The length of the CDR3 is 15 residues. V was pared by 3 bases and J by 7 bases, with 12 bases of the junction left unmatched. CDR1 DFQATT and CDR2 SNEGSKA come from the germline V gene (reference sequence). CDR3 residues: CSASPASGAVWTQYF. DNA of the CDR3: TGCAGTGCTAGTCCGGCTAGCGGGGCCGTTTGGACCCAGTACTTC.

V is TRBV27 and J is TRBJ2-1; TRBD2 aligns across 7 bases. V lost 7 bases, J lost 10 bases, and 16 bases stayed unmatched. CDR3 size: 15 residues. The germline CDR1 and CDR2 sequences are MNHEY and SMNVEV (reference sequence). This CDR3 is CASTHNRDYQSEQFF. The CDR3 DNA follows: TGTGCCAGCACCCACAACCGGGACTACCAATCGGAGCAGTTCTTC.

This clonotype has just a few counts. The V gene is TRBV20-1, the J gene TRBJ2-2, with a tentative D call TRBD1 (6 bases). V was shortened by 1 base and J by 1 base, with 7 bases between the two germline ends. There are 14 residues in the CDR3. From germline, CDR1 is DFQATT and CDR2 SNEGSKA (reference sequence). The CDR3 DNA sequence: TGCAGTGCTAGAGTGACAGGGAACACCGGGGAGCTGTTTTTT. Translation: CSARVTGNTGELFF.

This clonotype was seen a few times. J is TRBJ2-5 and V is TRBV7-9; no clear D. The V end was cut by 3 bases, the J end by 3 bases, with 8 bases between. Germline V gene data show CDR1 as SEHNR and CDR2 as FQNEAQ (reference sequence). The CDR3 runs 13 residues. In DNA, the CDR3 is TGTGCCAGCAGCTTGACACCAAAAGAGACCCAGTACTTC. Residues: CASSLTPKETQYF. Variable domain in full (rest from reference TRBV7-9 and TRBJ2-5): DTGVSQNPRHKITKRGQNVTFRCDPISEHNRLYWYRQTLGQGPEFLTYFQNEAQLEKSRLLSDRFSAERPKGSFSTLEIQRTEQGDSAMYLCASSLTPKETQYFGPGTRLLVL.